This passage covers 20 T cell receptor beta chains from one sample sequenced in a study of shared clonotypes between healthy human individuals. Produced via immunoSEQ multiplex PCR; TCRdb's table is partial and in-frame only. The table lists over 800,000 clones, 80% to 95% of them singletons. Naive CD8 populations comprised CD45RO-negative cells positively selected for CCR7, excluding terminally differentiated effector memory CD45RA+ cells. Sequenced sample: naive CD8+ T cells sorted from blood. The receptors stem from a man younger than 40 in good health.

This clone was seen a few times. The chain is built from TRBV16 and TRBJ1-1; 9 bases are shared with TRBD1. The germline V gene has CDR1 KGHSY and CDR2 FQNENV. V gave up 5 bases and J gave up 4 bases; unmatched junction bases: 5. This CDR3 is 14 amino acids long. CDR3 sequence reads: CASSLRTGVTEAFF. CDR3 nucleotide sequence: TGTGCCAGCAGCTTACGGACAGGGGTCACTGAAGCTTTCTTT.

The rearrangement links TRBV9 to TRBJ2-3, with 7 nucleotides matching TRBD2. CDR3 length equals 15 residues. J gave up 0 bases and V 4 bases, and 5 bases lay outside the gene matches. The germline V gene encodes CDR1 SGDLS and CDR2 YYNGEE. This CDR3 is CASSRAGASTDTQYF. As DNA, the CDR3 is TGTGCCAGCAGCAGGGCGGGAGCTAGCACAGATACGCAGTATTTT.

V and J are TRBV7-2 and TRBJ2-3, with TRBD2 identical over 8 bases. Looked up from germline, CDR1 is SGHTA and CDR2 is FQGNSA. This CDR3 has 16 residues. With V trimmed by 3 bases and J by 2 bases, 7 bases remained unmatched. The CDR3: CASSFGTSGYTDTQYF. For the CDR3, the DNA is TGTGCCAGCAGCTTCGGGACTAGTGGCTACACAGATACGCAGTATTTT.

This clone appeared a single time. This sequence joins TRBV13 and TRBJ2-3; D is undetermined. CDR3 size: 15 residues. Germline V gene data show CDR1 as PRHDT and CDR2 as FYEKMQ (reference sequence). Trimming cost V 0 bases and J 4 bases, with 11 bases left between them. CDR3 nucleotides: TGTGCCAGCAGCTTAGGAAACCTCGGAGCAGATACGCAGTATTTT. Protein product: CASSLGNLGADTQYF.

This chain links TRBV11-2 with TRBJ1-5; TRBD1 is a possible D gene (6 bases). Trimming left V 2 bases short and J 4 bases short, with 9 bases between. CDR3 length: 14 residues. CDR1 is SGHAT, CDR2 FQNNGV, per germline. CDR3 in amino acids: CASSLHTGNQPQHF. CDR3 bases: TGTGCCAGCAGCTTACATACAGGGAATCAGCCCCAGCATTTT.

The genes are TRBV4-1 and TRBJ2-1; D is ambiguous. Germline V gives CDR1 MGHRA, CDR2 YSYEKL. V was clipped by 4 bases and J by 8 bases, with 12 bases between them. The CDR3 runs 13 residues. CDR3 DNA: TGCGCCAGCAGCCCGTATATAGCAGATGAGCAGTTCTTC. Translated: CASSPYIADEQFF.

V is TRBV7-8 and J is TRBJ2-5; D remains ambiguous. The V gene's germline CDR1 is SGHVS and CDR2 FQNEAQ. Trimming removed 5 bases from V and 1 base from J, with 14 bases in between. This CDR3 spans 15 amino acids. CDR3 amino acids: CASSGSVGFQETQYF. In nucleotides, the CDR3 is TGTGCCAGCAGCGGAAGTGTGGGGTTCCAAGAGACCCAGTACTTC.

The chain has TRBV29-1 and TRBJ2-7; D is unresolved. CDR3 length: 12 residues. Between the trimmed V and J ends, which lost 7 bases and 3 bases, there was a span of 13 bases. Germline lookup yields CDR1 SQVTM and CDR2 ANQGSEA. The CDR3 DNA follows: TGCAGCGCCGGAAGGGCGAGCTACGAGCAGTACTTC. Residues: CSAGRASYEQYF.

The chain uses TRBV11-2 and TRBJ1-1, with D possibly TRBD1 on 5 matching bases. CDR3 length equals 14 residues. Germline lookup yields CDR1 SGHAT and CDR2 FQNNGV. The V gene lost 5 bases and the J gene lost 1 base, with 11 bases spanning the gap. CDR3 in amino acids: CASSPGFRNTEAFF. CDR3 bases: TGTGCCAGCAGCCCAGGGTTTCGGAACACTGAAGCTTTCTTT.

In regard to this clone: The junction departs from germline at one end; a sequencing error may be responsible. This chain's CDR3 is CASGTSGGNAEAFF. CDR3 bases: TGTGCCAGCGGAACGAGTGGGGGGAACGCTGAAGCTTTCTTT. The chain links TRBV6-5 to TRBJ1-1, with D tentatively TRBD1 (5 bases). Germline V gene data show CDR1 as MNHEY and CDR2 as SVGAGI. The length of the CDR3 is 14 residues.

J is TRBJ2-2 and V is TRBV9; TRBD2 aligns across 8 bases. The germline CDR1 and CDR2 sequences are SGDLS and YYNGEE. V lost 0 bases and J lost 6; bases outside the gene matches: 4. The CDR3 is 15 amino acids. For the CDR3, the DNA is TGTGCCAGCAGCGTAGAAAGCGGGAGTTCCGGGGAGCTGTTTTTT. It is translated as CASSVESGSSGELFF.

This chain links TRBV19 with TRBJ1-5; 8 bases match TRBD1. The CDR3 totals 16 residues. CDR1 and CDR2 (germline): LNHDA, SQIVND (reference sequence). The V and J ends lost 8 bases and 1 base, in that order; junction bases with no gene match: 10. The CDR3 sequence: CASRNDRGSSNQPQHF. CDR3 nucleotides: TGTGCCAGTCGAAATGACAGGGGAAGCAGCAATCAGCCCCAGCATTTT.

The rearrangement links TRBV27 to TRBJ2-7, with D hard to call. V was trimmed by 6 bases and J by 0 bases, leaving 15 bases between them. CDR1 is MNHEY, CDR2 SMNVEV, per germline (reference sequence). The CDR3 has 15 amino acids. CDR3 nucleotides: TGTGCCAGCAGCTTCTATGGCAAGGACTCCTACGAGCAGTACTTC. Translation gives CASSFYGKDSYEQYF.

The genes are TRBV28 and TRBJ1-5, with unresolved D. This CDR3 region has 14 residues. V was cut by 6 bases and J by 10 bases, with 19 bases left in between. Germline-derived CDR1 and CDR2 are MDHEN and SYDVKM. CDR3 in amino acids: CASRSGLSWIPQHF. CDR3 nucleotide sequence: TGTGCCAGCAGGAGTGGGCTATCTTGGATTCCCCAGCATTTT.

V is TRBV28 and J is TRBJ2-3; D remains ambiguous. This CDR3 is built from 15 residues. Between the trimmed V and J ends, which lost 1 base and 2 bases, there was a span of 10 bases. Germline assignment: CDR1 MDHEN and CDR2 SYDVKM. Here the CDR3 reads CASSLLVDSTDTQYF. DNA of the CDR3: TGTGCCAGCAGTTTATTGGTCGATTCCACAGATACGCAGTATTTT.

The CDR3 DNA sequence: TGTGCCAGCAGCGCCGGACTAGCGGGGACTTACAATGAGCAGTTCTTC. Protein sequence: CASSAGLAGTYNEQFF. The J gene is TRBJ2-1, the V gene TRBV7-2; TRBD2 aligns across 12 bases. J was trimmed by 4 bases and V by 5 bases; bases with no gene match: 6. Germline V gene lookup returns CDR1 SGHTA and CDR2 FQGNSA. The length of the CDR3 is 16 residues. The whole variable domain, remainder taken from reference TRBV7-2 and TRBJ2-1, is GAGVSQSPSNKVTEKGKDVELRCDPISGHTALYWYRQSLGQGLEFLIYFQGNSAPDKSGLPSDRFSAERTGGSVSTLTIQRTQQEDSAVYLCASSAGLAGTYNEQFFGPGTRLTVL.

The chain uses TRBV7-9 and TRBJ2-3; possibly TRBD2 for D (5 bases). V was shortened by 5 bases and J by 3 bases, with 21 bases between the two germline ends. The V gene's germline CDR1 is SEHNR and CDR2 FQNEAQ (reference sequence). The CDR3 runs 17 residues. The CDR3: CASSPVLVHRPTDTQYF. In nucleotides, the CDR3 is TGTGCCAGCAGCCCCGTACTAGTTCACCGCCCTACAGATACGCAGTATTTT.

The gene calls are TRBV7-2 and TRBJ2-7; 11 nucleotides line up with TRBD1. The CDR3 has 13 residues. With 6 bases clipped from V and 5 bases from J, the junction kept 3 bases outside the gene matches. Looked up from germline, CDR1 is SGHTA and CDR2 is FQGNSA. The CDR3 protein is CASRDRGRDEQYF. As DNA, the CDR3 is TGTGCCAGCAGGGACAGGGGGCGAGACGAGCAGTACTTC.

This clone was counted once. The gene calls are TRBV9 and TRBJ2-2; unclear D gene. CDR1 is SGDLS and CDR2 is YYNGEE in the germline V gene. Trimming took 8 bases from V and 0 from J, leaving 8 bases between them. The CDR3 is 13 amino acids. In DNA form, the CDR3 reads TGTGCCAGTGCAAGCACGAACACCGGGGAGCTGTTTTTT. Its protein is CASASTNTGELFF.

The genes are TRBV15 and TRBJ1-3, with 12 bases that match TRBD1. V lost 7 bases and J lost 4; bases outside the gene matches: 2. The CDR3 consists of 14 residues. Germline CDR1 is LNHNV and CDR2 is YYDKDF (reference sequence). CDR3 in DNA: TGTGCCACCACCGGGACAGGGGGCGGAAACACCATATATTTT. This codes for CATTGTGGGNTIYF.